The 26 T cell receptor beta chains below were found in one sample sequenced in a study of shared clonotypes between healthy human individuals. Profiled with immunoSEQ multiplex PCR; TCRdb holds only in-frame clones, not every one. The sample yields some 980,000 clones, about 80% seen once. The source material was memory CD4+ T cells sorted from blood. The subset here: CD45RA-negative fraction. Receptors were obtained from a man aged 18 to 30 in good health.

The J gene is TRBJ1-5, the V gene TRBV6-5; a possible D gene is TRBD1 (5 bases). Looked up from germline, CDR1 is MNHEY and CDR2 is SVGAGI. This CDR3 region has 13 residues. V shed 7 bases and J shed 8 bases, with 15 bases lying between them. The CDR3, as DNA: TGTGCCAGCACTCAGGGTCCTTCTAAGCCCCAGCATTTT. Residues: CASTQGPSKPQHF.

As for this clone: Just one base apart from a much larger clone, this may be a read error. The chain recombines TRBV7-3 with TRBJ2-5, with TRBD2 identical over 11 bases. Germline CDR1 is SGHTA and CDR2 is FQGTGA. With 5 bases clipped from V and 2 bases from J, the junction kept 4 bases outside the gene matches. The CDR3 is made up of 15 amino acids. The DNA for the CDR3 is TGTGCCAGCAGCCCTTCTAGCGGGGGGCAAGAGACCCAGTACTTC. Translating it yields CASSPSSGGQETQYF.

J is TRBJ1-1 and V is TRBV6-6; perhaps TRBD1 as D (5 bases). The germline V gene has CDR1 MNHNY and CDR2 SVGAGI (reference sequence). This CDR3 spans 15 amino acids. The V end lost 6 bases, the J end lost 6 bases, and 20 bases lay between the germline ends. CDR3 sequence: CASSYGTTLGPEAFF. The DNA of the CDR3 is TGTGCCAGCAGCTACGGGACCACCCTGGGTCCTGAAGCTTTCTTT.

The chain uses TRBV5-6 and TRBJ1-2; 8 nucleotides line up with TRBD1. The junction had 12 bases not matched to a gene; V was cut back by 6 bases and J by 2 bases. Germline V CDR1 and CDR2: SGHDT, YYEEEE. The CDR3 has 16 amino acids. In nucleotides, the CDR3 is TGTGCCAGCATACCGCAGGGGGCGAAAACAAACTATGGCTACACCTTC. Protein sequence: CASIPQGAKTNYGYTF.

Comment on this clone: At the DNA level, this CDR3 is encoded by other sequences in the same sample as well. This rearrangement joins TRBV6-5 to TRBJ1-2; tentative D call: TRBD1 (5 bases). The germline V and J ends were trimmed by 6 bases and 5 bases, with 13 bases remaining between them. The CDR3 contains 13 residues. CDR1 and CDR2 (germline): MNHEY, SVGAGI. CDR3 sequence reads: CASSPQGDYGYTF. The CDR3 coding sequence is TGTGCCAGCAGCCCCCAGGGAGATTATGGCTACACCTTC.

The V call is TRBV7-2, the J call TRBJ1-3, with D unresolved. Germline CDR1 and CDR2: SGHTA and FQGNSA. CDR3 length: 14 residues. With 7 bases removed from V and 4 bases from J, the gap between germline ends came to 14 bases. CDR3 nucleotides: TGTGCCAGCACGATCGATCGGGGAGGAAACACCATATATTTT. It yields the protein CASTIDRGGNTIYF.

CDR3 nucleotide sequence: TGTGCCAGCAGCTCAAGTTTGCTAGGCCGGGGGTATACGCAGTATTTT. Protein sequence: CASSSSLLGRGYTQYF. The V gene is TRBV7-2, the J gene TRBJ2-3, with TRBD2 as a possible D gene (6 bases). V gave up 4 bases and J gave up 7 bases, with 21 bases separating them. The CDR3 extends over 16 amino acids. Germline loops: CDR1 SGHTA, CDR2 FQGNSA.

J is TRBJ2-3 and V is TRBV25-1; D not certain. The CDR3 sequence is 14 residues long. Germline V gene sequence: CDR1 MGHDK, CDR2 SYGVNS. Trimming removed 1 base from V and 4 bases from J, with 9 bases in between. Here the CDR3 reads CASSEFHIADTQYF. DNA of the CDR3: TGTGCCAGCAGTGAATTTCATATCGCAGATACGCAGTATTTT.

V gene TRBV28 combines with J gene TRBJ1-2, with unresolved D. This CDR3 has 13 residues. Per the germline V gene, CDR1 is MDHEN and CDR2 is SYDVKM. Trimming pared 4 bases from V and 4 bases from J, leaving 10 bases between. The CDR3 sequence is CASSYRSSYGYTF. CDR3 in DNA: TGTGCCAGCAGTTATCGATCCAGCTATGGCTACACCTTC.

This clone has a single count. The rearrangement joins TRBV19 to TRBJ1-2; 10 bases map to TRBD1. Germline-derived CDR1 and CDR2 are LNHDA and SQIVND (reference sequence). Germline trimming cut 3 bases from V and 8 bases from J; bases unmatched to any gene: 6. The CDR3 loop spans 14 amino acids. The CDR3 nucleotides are TGTGCCAGTAGTATCGGACAGGGGGTTGGAGGCTACACCTTC. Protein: CASSIGQGVGGYTF.

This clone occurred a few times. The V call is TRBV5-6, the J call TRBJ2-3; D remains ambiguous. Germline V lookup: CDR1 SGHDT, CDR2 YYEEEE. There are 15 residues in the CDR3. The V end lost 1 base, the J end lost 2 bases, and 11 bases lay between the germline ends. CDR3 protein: CASSLTTFNTDTQYF. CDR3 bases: TGTGCCAGCAGCTTGACTACGTTCAACACAGATACGCAGTATTTT.

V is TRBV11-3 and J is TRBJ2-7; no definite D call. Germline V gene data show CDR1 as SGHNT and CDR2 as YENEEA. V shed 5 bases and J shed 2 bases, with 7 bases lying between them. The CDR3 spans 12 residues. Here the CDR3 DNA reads TGTGCCAGCAGCCTCAATACCTACGAGCAGTACTTC. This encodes CASSLNTYEQYF.

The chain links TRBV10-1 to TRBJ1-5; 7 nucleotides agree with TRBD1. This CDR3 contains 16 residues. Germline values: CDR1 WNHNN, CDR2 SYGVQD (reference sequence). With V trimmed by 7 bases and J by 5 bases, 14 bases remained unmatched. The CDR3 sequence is CASKEGAGAGDQPQHF. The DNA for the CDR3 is TGCGCCAGCAAAGAGGGGGCAGGGGCGGGGGATCAGCCCCAGCATTTT.

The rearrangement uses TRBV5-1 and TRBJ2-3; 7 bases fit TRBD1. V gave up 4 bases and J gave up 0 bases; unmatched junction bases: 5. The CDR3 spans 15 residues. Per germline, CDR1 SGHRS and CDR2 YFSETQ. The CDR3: CASSLWGQSTDTQYF. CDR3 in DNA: TGCGCCAGCAGCCTCTGGGGACAGAGCACAGATACGCAGTATTTT.

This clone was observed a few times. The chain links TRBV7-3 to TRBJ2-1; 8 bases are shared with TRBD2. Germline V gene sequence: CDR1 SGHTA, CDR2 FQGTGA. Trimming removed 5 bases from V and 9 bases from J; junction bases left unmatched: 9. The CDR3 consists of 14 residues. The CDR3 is CASSRGPGGLEQFF. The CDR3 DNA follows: TGTGCCAGCAGCCGCGGCCCGGGGGGGCTTGAGCAGTTCTTC.

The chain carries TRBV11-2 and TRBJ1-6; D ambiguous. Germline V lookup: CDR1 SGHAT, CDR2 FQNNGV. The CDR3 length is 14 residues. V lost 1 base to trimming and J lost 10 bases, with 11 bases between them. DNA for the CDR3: TGTGCCAGCAGCTTAGTACAGTATAGCTCACCCCTCCACTTT. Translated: CASSLVQYSSPLHF.

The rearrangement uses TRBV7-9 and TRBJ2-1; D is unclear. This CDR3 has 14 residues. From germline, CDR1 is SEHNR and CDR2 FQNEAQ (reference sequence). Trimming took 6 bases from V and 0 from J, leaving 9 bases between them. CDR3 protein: CASRTASSYNEQFF. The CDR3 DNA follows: TGTGCCAGCAGAACGGCGAGCTCCTACAATGAGCAGTTCTTC. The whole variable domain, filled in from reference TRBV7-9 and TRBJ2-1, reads DTGVSQNPRHKITKRGQNVTFRCDPISEHNRLYWYRQTLGQGPEFLTYFQNEAQLEKSRLLSDRFSAERPKGSFSTLEIQRTEQGDSAMYLCASRTASSYNEQFFGPGTRLTVL.

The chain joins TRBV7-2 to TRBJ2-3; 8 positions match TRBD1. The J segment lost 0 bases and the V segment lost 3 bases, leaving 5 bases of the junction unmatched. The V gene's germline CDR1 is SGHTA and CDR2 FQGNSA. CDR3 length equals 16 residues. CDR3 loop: CASSLGWTGSTDTQYF. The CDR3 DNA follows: TGTGCCAGCAGCTTGGGGTGGACAGGGAGCACAGATACGCAGTATTTT.

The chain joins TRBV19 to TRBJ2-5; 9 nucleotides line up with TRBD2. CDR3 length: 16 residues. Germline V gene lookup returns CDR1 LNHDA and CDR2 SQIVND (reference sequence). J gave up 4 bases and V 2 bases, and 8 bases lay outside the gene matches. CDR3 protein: CASSIPRGSGRETQYF. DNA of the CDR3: TGTGCCAGTAGTATACCCCGAGGTAGCGGGAGAGAGACCCAGTACTTC.

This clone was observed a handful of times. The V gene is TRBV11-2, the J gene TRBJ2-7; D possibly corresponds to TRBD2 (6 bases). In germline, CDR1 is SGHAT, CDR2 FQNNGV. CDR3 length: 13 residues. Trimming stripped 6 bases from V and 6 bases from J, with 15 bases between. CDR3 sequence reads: CASRGGLGREQYF. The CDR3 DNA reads TGTGCCAGCAGGGGGGGACTTGGGCGCGAGCAGTACTTC.

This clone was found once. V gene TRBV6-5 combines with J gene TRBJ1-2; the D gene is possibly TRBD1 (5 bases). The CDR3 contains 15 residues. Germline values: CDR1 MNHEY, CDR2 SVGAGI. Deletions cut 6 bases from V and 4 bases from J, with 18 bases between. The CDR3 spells CASSSPGAGFYGYTF. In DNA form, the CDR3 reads TGTGCCAGCAGCTCACCTGGGGCCGGGTTCTATGGCTACACCTTC.

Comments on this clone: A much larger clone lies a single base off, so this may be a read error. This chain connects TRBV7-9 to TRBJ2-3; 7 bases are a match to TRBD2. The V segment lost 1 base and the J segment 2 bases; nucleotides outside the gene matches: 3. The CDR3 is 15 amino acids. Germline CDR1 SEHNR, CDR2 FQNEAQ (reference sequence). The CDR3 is CASSLGTRDTDTQYF. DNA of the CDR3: TGTGCCAGCAGCTTAGGGACTAGGGACACAGATACGCAGTATTTT.

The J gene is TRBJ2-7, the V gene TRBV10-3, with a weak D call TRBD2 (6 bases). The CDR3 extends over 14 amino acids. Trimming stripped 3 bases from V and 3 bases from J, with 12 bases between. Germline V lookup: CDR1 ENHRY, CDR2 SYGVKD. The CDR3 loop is CAISELHGGYEQYF. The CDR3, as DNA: TGTGCCATCAGTGAATTACACGGGGGCTACGAGCAGTACTTC.

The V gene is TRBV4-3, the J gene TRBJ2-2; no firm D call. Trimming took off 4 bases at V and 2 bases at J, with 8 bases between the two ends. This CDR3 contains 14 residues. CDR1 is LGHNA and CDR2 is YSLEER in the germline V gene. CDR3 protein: CASSLRPNTGELFF. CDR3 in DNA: TGCGCCAGCAGCCTCCGACCAAACACCGGGGAGCTGTTTTTT.

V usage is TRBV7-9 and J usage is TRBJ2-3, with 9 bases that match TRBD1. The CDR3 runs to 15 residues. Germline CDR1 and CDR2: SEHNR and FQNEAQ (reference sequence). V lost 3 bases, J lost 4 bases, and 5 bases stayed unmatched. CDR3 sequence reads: CASSFPGQGSDTQYF. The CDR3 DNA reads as TGTGCCAGCAGCTTCCCGGGACAGGGTTCAGATACGCAGTATTTT.

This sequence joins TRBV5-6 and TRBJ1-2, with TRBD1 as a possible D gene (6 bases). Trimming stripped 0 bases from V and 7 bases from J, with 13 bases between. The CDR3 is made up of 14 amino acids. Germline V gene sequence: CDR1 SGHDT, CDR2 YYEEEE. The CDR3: CASSLGSGASGYTF. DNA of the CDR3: TGTGCCAGCAGCTTGGGATCGGGGGCCTCTGGCTACACCTTC.